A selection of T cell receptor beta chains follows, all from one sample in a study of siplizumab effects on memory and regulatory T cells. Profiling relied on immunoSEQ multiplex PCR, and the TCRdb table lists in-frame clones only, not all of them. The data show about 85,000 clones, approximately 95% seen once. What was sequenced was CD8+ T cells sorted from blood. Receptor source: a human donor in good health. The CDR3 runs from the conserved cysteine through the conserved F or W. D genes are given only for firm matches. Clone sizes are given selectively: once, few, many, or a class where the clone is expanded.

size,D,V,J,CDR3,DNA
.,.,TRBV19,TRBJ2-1,CASSIEQGGYNEQFF,TGTGCCAGTAGTATAGAACAGGGGGGGTATAATGAGCAGTTCTTC
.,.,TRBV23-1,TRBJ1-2,CASSQKSKGGLCYGYTF,TGCGCCAGCAGTCAAAAGTCGAAGGGTGGTCTGTGCTATGGCTACACCTTC
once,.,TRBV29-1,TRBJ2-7,CSAEGVYEQYF,TGCAGCGCGGAAGGTGTCTACGAGCAGTACTTC
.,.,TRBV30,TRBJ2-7,CAWSPTVRRSSYEQYF,TGTGCCTGGAGTCCCACGGTTCGCCGATCATCCTACGAGCAGTACTTC
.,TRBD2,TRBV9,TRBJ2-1,CASSFGLEAYNEQFF,TGTGCCAGCAGCTTCGGACTAGAGGCCTACAATGAGCAGTTCTTC
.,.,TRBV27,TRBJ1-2,CASSLSERGYYGYTF,TGTGCCAGCAGTTTATCGGAACGGGGGTACTATGGCTACACCTTC
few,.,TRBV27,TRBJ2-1,CASEPYGNYNEQFF,TGTGCCAGCGAACCCTACGGAAACTACAATGAGCAGTTCTTC
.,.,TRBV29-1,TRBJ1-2,CSVETENYGYTF,TGCAGCGTTGAGACGGAAAACTATGGCTACACCTTC
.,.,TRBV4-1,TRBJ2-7,CASSQVHSGYEQYF,TGCGCCAGCAGCCAAGTTCACAGCGGCTACGAGCAGTACTTC
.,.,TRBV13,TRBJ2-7,CASSGAGLTYEQYF,TGTGCCAGCAGTGGGGCGGGGCTTACCTACGAGCAGTACTTC
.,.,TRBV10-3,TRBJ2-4,CAISEAGVDIQYF,TGTGCCATCAGTGAGGCAGGGGTAGACATTCAGTACTTC
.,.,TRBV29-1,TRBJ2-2,CSVEQGPIAGELFF,TGCAGCGTTGAACAGGGTCCTATAGCCGGGGAGCTGTTTTTT
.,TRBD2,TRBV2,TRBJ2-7,CASSKSERGNHEQYF,TGTGCCAGCAGTAAGAGCGAGCGGGGTAACCACGAGCAGTACTTC
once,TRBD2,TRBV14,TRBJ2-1,CASSQVLPLAGEEFF,TGTGCCAGCAGCCAAGTCCTCCCTCTTGCGGGAGAGGAGTTCTTC
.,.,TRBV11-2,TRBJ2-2,CASSLAWVTGELFF,TGTGCCAGCAGCTTAGCATGGGTCACCGGGGAGCTGTTTTTT
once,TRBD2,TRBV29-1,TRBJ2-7,CSVGLAGAYEQYF,TGCAGCGTTGGACTAGCGGGAGCCTACGAGCAGTACTTC
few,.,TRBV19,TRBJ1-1,CAAWRNTEAFF,TGTGCCGCCTGGAGGAACACTGAAGCTTTCTTT
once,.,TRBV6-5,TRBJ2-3,CASSYKGNRADTQYF,TGTGCCAGCAGTTACAAAGGGAATCGGGCAGATACGCAGTATTTT
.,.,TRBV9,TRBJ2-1,CASAQTRGNEQFF,TGTGCCAGCGCTCAGACTAGGGGCAATGAGCAGTTCTTC
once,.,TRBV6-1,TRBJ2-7,CASSEGQEVYEQYF,TGTGCCAGCAGTGAAGGGCAGGAAGTCTACGAGCAGTACTTC
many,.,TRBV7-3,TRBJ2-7,CASSLGKIGEQYF,TGTGCCAGCAGCTTAGGCAAGATTGGGGAGCAGTACTTC
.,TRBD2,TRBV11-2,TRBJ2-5,CASSLVPRTSVGRETQYF,TGTGCCAGCAGCTTAGTCCCTCGGACTAGCGTAGGTAGGGAGACCCAGTACTTC
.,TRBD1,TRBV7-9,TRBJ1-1,CASSPPGQGSVEAFF,TGTGCCAGCAGCCCCCCGGGACAGGGGAGTGTTGAAGCTTTCTTT
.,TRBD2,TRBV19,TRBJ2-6,CASSVPGGPGANVLTF,TGTGCCAGTAGTGTCCCGGGAGGGCCTGGGGCCAACGTCCTGACTTTC
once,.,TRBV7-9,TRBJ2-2,CASFVRDPTGELFF,TGTGCCAGCTTCGTTAGGGATCCCACCGGGGAGCTGTTTTTT
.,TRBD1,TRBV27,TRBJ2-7,CASSLRGPYSYEQYF,TGTGCCAGCAGTTTAAGGGGGCCTTACTCCTACGAGCAGTACTTC
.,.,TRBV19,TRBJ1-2,CASSPGRLTIYGYTF,TGTGCCAGTAGTCCCGGAAGGCTTACTATCTATGGCTACACCTTC
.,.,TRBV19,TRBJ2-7,CASSPSQTGQEQYF,TGTGCCAGTAGTCCCTCTCAGACAGGACAAGAGCAGTACTTC
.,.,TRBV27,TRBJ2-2,CASSLSTGELFF,TGTGCCAGCAGTTTAAGCACCGGGGAGCTGTTTTTT
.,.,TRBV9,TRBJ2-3,CASSVEGWDITDTQYF,TGTGCCAGCAGCGTAGAGGGGTGGGACATCACAGATACGCAGTATTTT
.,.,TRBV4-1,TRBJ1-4,CASSQDRGRDNEKLFF,TGCGCCAGCAGCCAAGATCGGGGCAGGGATAATGAAAAACTGTTTTTT
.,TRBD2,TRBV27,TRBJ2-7,CASSLSLGLAGGEQYF,TGTGCCAGCAGTTTATCTTTGGGACTAGCGGGAGGTGAGCAGTACTTC